Below are 2 T cell receptor beta chains sequenced from a single sample in a study of CD8+CD57+ T cells in acquired aplastic anemia. TCR beta VDJ and CDR3 profiles were obtained from a genomic DNA template. TCRdb reanalysed the reads using MiXCR and keeps one entry per CDR3 protein. The sample yields roughly 130,000 distinct CDR3 sequences, roughly 50% seen once. Sequences were obtained from sorted CD4+, CD8+, or CD8+CD57+ T cells (not recorded which) from PBMCs. These receptors were obtained from a human donor in good health, serving as a control.

This clonotype was recorded many times. The CDR3 reads CASSRDRGQETQYF. CDR3 coding DNA: TGTGCCAGCAGCCGGGACAGGGGCCAAGAGACCCAGTACTTC. The chain joins TRBV7-2 to TRBJ2-5; 10 bases agree with TRBD1. V lost 5 bases and J lost 1; bases outside the gene matches: 1. Germline V CDR1 and CDR2: SGHTA, FQGNSA. The CDR3 is 14 amino acids.

On this clonotype: Given a much more abundant clone one base away, this may be a read error. The CDR3: CASRPGLAGGSTGELFF. The CDR3 nucleotides are TGTGCCAGCAGGCCGGGACTAGCGGGGGGCAGCACCGGGGAGCTGTTTTTT. The V and J genes are TRBV4-2 and TRBJ2-2; 15 bases line up with TRBD2. The CDR3 is 17 amino acids. CDR1 and CDR2 (germline): LGHNA, YNFKEQ. The V segment lost 6 bases and the J segment 4 bases; nucleotides outside the gene matches: 6.